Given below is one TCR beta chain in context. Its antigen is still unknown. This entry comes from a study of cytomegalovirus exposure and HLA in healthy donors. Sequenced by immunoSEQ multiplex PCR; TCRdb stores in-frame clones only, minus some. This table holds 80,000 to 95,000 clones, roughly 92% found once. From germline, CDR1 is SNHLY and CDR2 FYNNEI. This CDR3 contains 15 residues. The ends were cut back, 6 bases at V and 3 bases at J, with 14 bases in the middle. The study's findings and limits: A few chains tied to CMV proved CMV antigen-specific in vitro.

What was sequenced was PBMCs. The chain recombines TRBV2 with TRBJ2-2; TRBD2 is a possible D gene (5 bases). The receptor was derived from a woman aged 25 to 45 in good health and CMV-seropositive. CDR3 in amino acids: CASRGSFGHTGELFF. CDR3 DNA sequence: TGTGCCAGCAGGGGGAGTTTCGGTCACACCGGGGAGCTGTTTTTT. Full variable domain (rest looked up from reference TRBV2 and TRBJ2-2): EPEVTQTPSHQVTQMGQEVILRCVPISNHLYFYWYRQILGQKVEFLVSFYNNEISEKSEIFDDQFSVERPDGSNFTLKIRSTKLEDSAMYFCASRGSFGHTGELFFGEGSRLTVL.